These 30 T cell receptor beta chains originate from one sample sequenced in a study of T-cell reconstitution after alpha-beta-depleted transplantation in children. The TCRbeta library incorporated unique molecular identifiers. One entry per CDR3 protein results from TCRdb running MiXCR on the PCR reads. Found here are under 750,000 distinct CDR3 sequences, roughly 24% of them singletons; the top ten hold 14%. Sequences were derived from PBMCs, mostly from graft donor cells, sampled 360 days after TCRalphabeta/CD19-depleted stem cell transplant. These receptor sequences come from a boy under two years old who had a stem cell transplant for acute myeloid leukemia, so the T cells may come from the graft donor.

V and J are TRBV29-1 and TRBJ1-1; tentatively, D is TRBD1 (5 bases). V gave up 6 bases and J gave up 0 bases, with 20 bases separating them. CDR3 length: 16 residues. Germline CDR1 SQVTM, CDR2 ANQGSEA. The CDR3 spells CSVGKGLGSMNTEAFF. The CDR3 nucleotides are TGCAGCGTGGGGAAGGGGTTGGGATCGATGAACACTGAAGCTTTCTTT.

This clonotype occurred once. The chain carries TRBV12-3 or TRBV12-4 and TRBJ2-3, with TRBD1 as a possible D gene (6 bases). The CDR3 is 13 amino acids. V was shortened by 6 bases and J by 7 bases, with 14 bases between the two germline ends. This CDR3 is CASSPDRRHTQYF. The CDR3 DNA sequence: TGTGCCAGCAGCCCTGACAGGAGGCATACGCAGTATTTT.

V usage is TRBV4-2 and J usage is TRBJ2-5, with a possible D match to TRBD1 (5 bases). Deletions cut 0 bases from V and 0 bases from J, with 8 bases between. The CDR3 extends over 15 amino acids. The germline CDR1 and CDR2 sequences are LGHNA and YNFKEQ. The chain's CDR3 is CASSQDQGHQETQYF. The DNA of the CDR3 is TGTGCCAGCAGCCAAGACCAGGGTCACCAAGAGACCCAGTACTTC.

In its sample, this clonotype was seen a few times. The chain is built from TRBV7-9 and TRBJ2-5; D not certain. This CDR3 region has 16 residues. Germline CDR1 reads SEHNR; CDR2 reads FQNEAQ (reference sequence). The ends were cut back, 3 bases at V and 1 base at J, with 15 bases in the middle. DNA for the CDR3: TGTGCCAGCAGCTTTTTTGGATTAAAGGGCCAAGAGACCCAGTACTTC. Its translation: CASSFFGLKGQETQYF.

The chain couples TRBV27 to TRBJ2-1, with TRBD2 matching over 8 bases. CDR3 size: 17 residues. Unmatched junction bases numbered 9, after V lost 5 bases and J lost 0 bases. The germline CDR1 and CDR2 sequences are MNHEY and SMNVEV (reference sequence). CDR3 loop: CASSRYTGTSSYNEQFF. The CDR3 region has the DNA TGTGCCAGCAGTCGCTACACCGGGACTAGCTCCTACAATGAGCAGTTCTTC.

The rearrangement links TRBV27 to TRBJ2-1; D call uncertain. The CDR3 is 13 residues long. Germline loops: CDR1 MNHEY, CDR2 SMNVEV (reference sequence). Trimming took off 3 bases at V and 12 bases at J, with 15 bases between the two ends. DNA for the CDR3: TGTGCCAGCAGTTTCCCCGACCTCACCCGGCAGTTCTTC. The encoded protein is CASSFPDLTRQFF.

The J gene is TRBJ2-3, the V gene TRBV7-2; 8 bases match TRBD1. CDR1 is SGHTA and CDR2 is FQGNSA in the germline V gene. The CDR3 sequence is 16 residues long. Trimming removed 6 bases from V and 2 bases from J; junction bases left unmatched: 10. The CDR3 loop reads CASSPDRGGFTDTQYF. CDR3 bases: TGTGCCAGCAGTCCTGACAGGGGAGGTTTCACAGATACGCAGTATTTT. Looking up the rest from reference TRBV7-2 and TRBJ2-3 gives the full variable domain: GAGVSQSPSNKVTEKGKDVELRCDPISGHTALYWYRQSLGQGLEFLIYFQGNSAPDKSGLPSDRFSAERTGGSVSTLTIQRTQQEDSAVYLCASSPDRGGFTDTQYFGPGTRLTVL.

The rearrangement uses TRBV29-1 and TRBJ1-3, with 8 bases identical to TRBD1. J was trimmed by 0 bases and V by 5 bases; bases with no gene match: 9. The CDR3 is made up of 16 amino acids. Germline CDR1 reads SQVTM; CDR2 reads ANQGSEA. The CDR3 loop is CSVWTGTLVSGNTIYF. CDR3 in DNA: TGCAGCGTTTGGACAGGGACTCTCGTCTCTGGAAACACCATATATTTT.

This clonotype was counted only a few times. V is TRBV6-5 and J is TRBJ2-7, with D perhaps TRBD1 (5 bases). Germline lookup yields CDR1 MNHEY and CDR2 SVGAGI. V lost 8 bases to trimming and J lost 0 bases, with 8 bases between them. CDR3 length equals 12 residues. CDR3 region: CASHRSSYEQYF. The CDR3 DNA follows: TGTGCCAGCCACAGGAGCTCCTACGAGCAGTACTTC.

The chain links TRBV4-3 to TRBJ1-5, with unresolved D. The V gene's germline CDR1 is LGHNA and CDR2 YSLEER. The CDR3 spans 15 residues. V lost 2 bases and J 0 bases, leaving 8 bases between the germline ends. The CDR3, as DNA: TGCGCCAGCAGCCAATCTTTAGATAGCAATCAGCCCCAGCATTTT. Protein: CASSQSLDSNQPQHF.

This chain links TRBV20-1 with TRBJ2-7; TRBD2 aligns across 9 bases. Germline trimming cut 3 bases from V and 6 bases from J; bases unmatched to any gene: 6. CDR1 and CDR2 (germline): DFQATT, SNEGSKA (reference sequence). There are 13 residues in the CDR3. The CDR3, as DNA: TGCAGTGCTAGTAGAAATAGCGGGAGCGAGCAGTACTTC. This gives the protein CSASRNSGSEQYF.

This clonotype appeared a few times. The rearrangement uses TRBV18 and TRBJ2-7; no clear D gene. The CDR3 covers 13 residues. CDR1 and CDR2 from the germline V gene are KGHSH and LQKENI. Trimming removed 4 bases at V and 6 bases at J, with 13 bases between. The CDR3 protein is CASSQETIREQYV. In nucleotides, the CDR3 is TGTGCCAGCTCACAAGAGACAATCCGCGAGCAGTACGTC.

This clonotype has a count of ten or more. This sequence joins TRBV5-1 and TRBJ1-1; 7 bases are shared with TRBD1. The J segment lost 0 bases and the V segment lost 5 bases, leaving 1 base of the junction unmatched. The CDR3 is 13 residues long. From germline, CDR1 is SGHRS and CDR2 YFSETQ. CDR3 sequence reads: CASRTGLNTEAFF. The DNA for the CDR3 is TGCGCCAGCAGGACAGGGCTGAACACTGAAGCTTTCTTT.

V gene TRBV20-1 combines with J gene TRBJ2-7; maybe TRBD1 (6 bases). The germline V and J ends were trimmed by 0 bases and 2 bases, with 14 bases remaining between them. The germline gives CDR1 DFQATT, CDR2 SNEGSKA (reference sequence). The CDR3 consists of 15 residues. The DNA of the CDR3 is TGCAGTGCTAGAGATTCGGACAGACTTACCTACGAGCAGTACTTC. This encodes CSARDSDRLTYEQYF.

The V and J genes are TRBV10-3 and TRBJ2-3; 11 nucleotides match TRBD2. The CDR3 consists of 17 residues. CDR1 and CDR2 (germline): ENHRY, SYGVKD. The V gene end was trimmed by 2 bases and the J gene end by 7 bases; junction bases not matched to a gene: 11. The DNA of the CDR3 is TGTGCCATCAGTGAGCCGGAGCGACTAGCGGGGCGGAATACGCAGTATTTT. Residues: CAISEPERLAGRNTQYF.

The chain combines TRBV15 with TRBJ1-5; no definite D call. The germline V gene has CDR1 LNHNV and CDR2 YYDKDF (reference sequence). This CDR3 is 17 amino acids long. Trimming stripped 0 bases from V and 3 bases from J, with 15 bases between. CDR3 sequence reads: CATSRDRAGGFNQPQHF. Written as DNA, the CDR3 is TGTGCCACCAGCAGAGATCGGGCAGGCGGTTTCAATCAGCCCCAGCATTTT.

The chain joins TRBV7-2 to TRBJ2-1; D gene ambiguous. Germline CDR1 SGHTA, CDR2 FQGNSA. The CDR3 is 13 amino acids. V was trimmed by 2 bases and J by 6 bases, leaving 8 bases between them. CDR3 bases: TGTGCCAGCAGCTTACGACTCTTCAATGAGCAGTTCTTC. Protein sequence: CASSLRLFNEQFF.

This clonotype was seen repeatedly, ten times or more. This chain connects TRBV12-3 or TRBV12-4 to TRBJ2-1, with D possibly called TRBD1 or TRBD2 (7 bases each). V was clipped by 5 bases and J by 4 bases, with 15 bases between them. The CDR3 has 15 residues. As DNA, the CDR3 is TGTGCCAGCAGTCCGCAGGGGGGGTTATACAATGAGCAGTTCTTC. It is translated as CASSPQGGLYNEQFF.

This chain uses TRBV12-3 or TRBV12-4 with TRBJ2-1; 11 bases are shared with TRBD2. V gave up 10 bases and J gave up 0 bases; unmatched junction bases: 17. The CDR3 has 19 residues. CDR3 sequence reads: CAISRSGLAGGSSYNEQFF. In nucleotides, the CDR3 is TGTGCCATCTCACGGAGCGGGCTAGCGGGGGGCTCCTCCTACAATGAGCAGTTCTTC.

This clonotype was counted many times. The V call is TRBV6-2 or TRBV6-3, the J call TRBJ2-7, with a weak D call TRBD2 (5 bases). CDR3 size: 14 residues. Germline CDR1 reads MNHEY; CDR2 reads SVGEGT. The germline V and J ends were trimmed by 6 bases and 7 bases, with 19 bases remaining between them. The CDR3, as DNA: TGTGCCAGCAGCCTACTAGGAGGTCCTAGGGAGCAGTACTTC. Residues: CASSLLGGPREQYF.

This clonotype has only one observation. The chain links TRBV24-1 to TRBJ2-5; a weak D match, TRBD1 (6 bases). Trimming removed 4 bases from V and 1 base from J, with 9 bases in between. In germline, CDR1 is KGHDR, CDR2 SFDVKD. CDR3 length: 14 residues. The CDR3 loop reads CATSERTAQETQYF. The CDR3 DNA is TGTGCCACCAGTGAACGGACAGCCCAAGAGACCCAGTACTTC.

The sample holds many counts of this clonotype. The rearrangement links TRBV12-3 or TRBV12-4 to TRBJ2-5; D is ambiguous. V was shortened by 6 bases and J by 5 bases, with 16 bases between the two germline ends. This CDR3 contains 14 residues. CDR3 in amino acids: CASSSTRLGETQYF. DNA of the CDR3: TGTGCCAGCAGCAGCACTCGTCTCGGGGAGACCCAGTACTTC.

V is TRBV30 and J is TRBJ1-1; no clear D gene. Trimming took off 2 bases at V and 1 base at J, with 8 bases between the two ends. The CDR3 spans 13 residues. Per germline, CDR1 GTSNPN and CDR2 SVGIG (reference sequence). The CDR3, as DNA: TGTGCCTGGAGTCGGTCAGGGAACACTGAAGCTTTCTTT. Encoded protein: CAWSRSGNTEAFF.

This clonotype has at least ten counts. The chain links TRBV18 to TRBJ1-2; TRBD1 matches at 11 bases. The CDR3 totals 14 residues. Germline V gene sequence: CDR1 KGHSH, CDR2 LQKENI. V shed 2 bases, J shed 6 bases, and the junction held 2 bases outside the gene matches. Here the CDR3 reads CASSPGQGADGYTF. The CDR3 region has the DNA TGTGCCAGCTCACCAGGACAGGGGGCTGATGGCTACACCTTC.

The chain uses TRBV12-3 or TRBV12-4 and TRBJ2-2; 9 bases match TRBD2. Trimming cost V 7 bases and J 3 bases; bases outside gene matches: 12. The CDR3 is made up of 17 amino acids. This CDR3 is CASIEGSGGPYTGELFF. The CDR3 bases are TGTGCCAGCATAGAGGGTAGCGGGGGCCCCTACACCGGGGAGCTGTTTTTT.

In this sample, this clonotype turned up a few times. V is TRBV29-1 and J is TRBJ2-6; 7 nucleotides agree with TRBD1. V gave up 5 bases and J gave up 4 bases; unmatched junction bases: 14. The CDR3 loop spans 17 amino acids. Germline CDR1 and CDR2: SQVTM and ANQGSEA. Written as DNA, the CDR3 is TGCAGCGTTATCGGCCGGGCAGGGGGTATAGGGGCCAACGTCCTGACTTTC. Encoded protein: CSVIGRAGGIGANVLTF.

The rearrangement links TRBV7-2 to TRBJ2-4; 10 positions match TRBD2. The CDR3 is made up of 15 amino acids. V lost 7 bases and J lost 9; bases outside the gene matches: 12. The germline gives CDR1 SGHTA, CDR2 FQGNSA. The CDR3 coding sequence is TGTGCCAGCAAGGAACCGAGCGGGGGGGTTGCCATTCAGTACTTC. Residues: CASKEPSGGVAIQYF.

The chain joins TRBV7-2 to TRBJ1-1; 9 positions match TRBD1. The CDR3 spans 14 residues. Unmatched junction bases numbered 8, after V lost 5 bases and J lost 7 bases. Germline V gives CDR1 SGHTA, CDR2 FQGNSA. The CDR3, as DNA: TGTGCCAGCAGCCTCCACAGGGGGCGGGGTGAAGCTTTCTTT. Encoded protein: CASSLHRGRGEAFF. Using reference TRBV7-2 and TRBJ1-1 for the parts outside the CDR3, the full variable domain is GAGVSQSPSNKVTEKGKDVELRCDPISGHTALYWYRQSLGQGLEFLIYFQGNSAPDKSGLPSDRFSAERTGGSVSTLTIQRTQQEDSAVYLCASSLHRGRGEAFFGQGTRLTVV.

The chain has TRBV9 and TRBJ1-4; possible D gene TRBD1, 5 bases. CDR1 and CDR2 from the germline V gene are SGDLS and YYNGEE. CDR3 length: 15 residues. Trimming took 4 bases from V and 0 from J, leaving 10 bases between them. This CDR3 reads CASSRGRTTNEKLFF. For the CDR3, the DNA is TGTGCCAGCAGCCGGGGGAGGACAACTAATGAAAAACTGTTTTTT.

This clonotype was seen only a few times. This sequence joins TRBV12-3 or TRBV12-4 and TRBJ2-7, with D hard to call. CDR3 size: 12 residues. V was shortened by 4 bases and J by 6 bases, with 10 bases between the two germline ends. Here the CDR3 DNA reads TGTGCCAGCAGTTCCACACCCCTCGAGCAGTACTTC. It translates to CASSSTPLEQYF.